The clone carrying this TCR beta chain was observed at least ten times. As yet, its antigen is unknown. TCRdb analysed the reads with MiXCR anew, one entry per CDR3 protein. The sample contains around 100,000 distinct CDR3 sequences, approximately 17% of which appear only once. These data are taken from a study of T cell repertoires in cytomegalovirus infection. Study details: The public TCR beta signatures pointed to both CMV infection and matching HLA type.

Trimming at V came to 10 bases and at J to 1 base, leaving 7 bases not matched to a gene. This CDR3 comprises 13 residues. Germline CDR1 reads MNHEY; CDR2 reads SVGEGT. Findings and caveats of the study: Clonotypes of TCR beta that were HLA-C-restricted and CMV-specific dominated the ex vivo response. Identification of carriers of CMV plus the relevant HLA was performed using cumulative public TCR beta family frequency.

The sample consisted of PBMCs. This chain connects TRBV6-2 or TRBV6-3 to TRBJ2-7, with 7 bases matching TRBD2. The clonotype comes from a human donor in good health (CMV status not recorded). Some clones in this sample may be carry-over from other donors' samples. CDR3 coding DNA: TGTGCCACCCGCCGGCGGGGGTCCTACGAGCAGTACTTC. This gives the protein CATRRRGSYEQYF.